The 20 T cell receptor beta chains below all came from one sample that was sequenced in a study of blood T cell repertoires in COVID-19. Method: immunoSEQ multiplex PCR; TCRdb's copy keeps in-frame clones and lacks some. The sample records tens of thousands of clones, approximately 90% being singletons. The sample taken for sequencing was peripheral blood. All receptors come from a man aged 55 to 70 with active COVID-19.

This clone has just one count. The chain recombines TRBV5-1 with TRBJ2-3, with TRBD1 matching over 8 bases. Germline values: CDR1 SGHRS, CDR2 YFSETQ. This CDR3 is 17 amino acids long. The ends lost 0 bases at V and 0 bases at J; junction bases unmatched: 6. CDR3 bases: TGCGCCAGCAGCTTGGGGGGGACAGGAGTGAGCACAGATACGCAGTATTTT. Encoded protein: CASSLGGTGVSTDTQYF.

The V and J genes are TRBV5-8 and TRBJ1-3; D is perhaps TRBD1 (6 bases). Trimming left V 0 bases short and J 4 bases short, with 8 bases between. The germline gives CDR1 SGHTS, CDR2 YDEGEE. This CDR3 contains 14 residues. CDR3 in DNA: TGTGCCAGCAGCTTGGGCCAGGGGGGAAACACCATATATTTT. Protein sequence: CASSLGQGGNTIYF.

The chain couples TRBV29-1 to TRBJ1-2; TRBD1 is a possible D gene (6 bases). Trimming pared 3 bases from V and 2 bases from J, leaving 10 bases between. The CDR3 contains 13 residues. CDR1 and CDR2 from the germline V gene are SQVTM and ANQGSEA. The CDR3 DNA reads TGCAGCGTTGAGCGGCAGGGGAACTATGGCTACACCTTC. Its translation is CSVERQGNYGYTF.

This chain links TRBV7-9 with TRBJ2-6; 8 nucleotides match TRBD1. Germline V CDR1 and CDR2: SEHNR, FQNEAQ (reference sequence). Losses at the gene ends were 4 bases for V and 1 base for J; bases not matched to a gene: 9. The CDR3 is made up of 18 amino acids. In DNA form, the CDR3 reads TGTGCCAGCAGCTACCTACGGGACAGGTATTCTGGGGCCAACGTCCTGACTTTC. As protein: CASSYLRDRYSGANVLTF.

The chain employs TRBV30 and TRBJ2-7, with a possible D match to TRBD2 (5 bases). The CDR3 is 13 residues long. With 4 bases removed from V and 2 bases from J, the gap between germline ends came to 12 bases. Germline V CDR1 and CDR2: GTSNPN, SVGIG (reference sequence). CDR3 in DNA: TGTGCCTGGACTCGGGGTAACACCTACGAGCAGTACTTC. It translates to CAWTRGNTYEQYF.

The CDR3 reads CASSLAGALEAFF. DNA of the CDR3: TGTGCCAGCAGCTTAGCGGGGGCTCTTGAAGCTTTCTTT. This chain connects TRBV7-9 to TRBJ1-1; D may be TRBD1 (6 bases). V was shortened by 0 bases and J by 7 bases, with 9 bases between the two germline ends. Germline lookup yields CDR1 SEHNR and CDR2 FQNEAQ (reference sequence). This CDR3 is built from 13 residues.

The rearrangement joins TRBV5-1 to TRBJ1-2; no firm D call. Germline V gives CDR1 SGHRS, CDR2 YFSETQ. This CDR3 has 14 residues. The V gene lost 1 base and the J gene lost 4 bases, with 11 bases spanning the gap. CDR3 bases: TGCGCCAGCAGCTTGTTTGCAGGCTTCTATGGCTACACCTTC. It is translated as CASSLFAGFYGYTF.

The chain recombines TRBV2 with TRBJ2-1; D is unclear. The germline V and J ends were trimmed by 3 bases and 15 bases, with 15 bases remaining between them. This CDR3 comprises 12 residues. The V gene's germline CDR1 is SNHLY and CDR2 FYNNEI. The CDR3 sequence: CASSEATPRRFF. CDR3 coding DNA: TGTGCCAGCAGTGAGGCGACTCCCCGGCGGTTCTTC.

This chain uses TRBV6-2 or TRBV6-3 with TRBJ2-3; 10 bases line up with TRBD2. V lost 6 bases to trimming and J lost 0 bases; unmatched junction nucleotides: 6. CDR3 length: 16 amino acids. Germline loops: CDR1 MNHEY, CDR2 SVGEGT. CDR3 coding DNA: TGTGCCAGCAGCTGGACTAGCGGATATAGCACAGATACGCAGTATTTT. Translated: CASSWTSGYSTDTQYF.

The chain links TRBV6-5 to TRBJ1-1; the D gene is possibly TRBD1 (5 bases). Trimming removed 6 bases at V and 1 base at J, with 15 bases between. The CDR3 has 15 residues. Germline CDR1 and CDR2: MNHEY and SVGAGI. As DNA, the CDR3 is TGTGCCAGCAGCCGCCGACAGAGACCGAACACTGAAGCTTTCTTT. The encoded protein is CASSRRQRPNTEAFF.

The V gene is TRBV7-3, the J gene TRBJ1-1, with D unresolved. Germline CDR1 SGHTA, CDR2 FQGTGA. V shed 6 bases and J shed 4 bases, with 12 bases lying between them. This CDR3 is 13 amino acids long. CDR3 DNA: TGTGCCAGCAGTCATTCGTCAGTCACTGAAGCTTTCTTT. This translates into CASSHSSVTEAFF.

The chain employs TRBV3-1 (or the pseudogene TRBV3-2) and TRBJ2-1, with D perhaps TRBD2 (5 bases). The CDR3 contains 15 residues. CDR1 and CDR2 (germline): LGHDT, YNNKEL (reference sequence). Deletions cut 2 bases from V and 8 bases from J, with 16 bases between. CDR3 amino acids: CASSQTGTSFDEQFF. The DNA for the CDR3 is TGTGCCAGCAGCCAAACGGGCACTAGTTTCGATGAGCAGTTCTTC.

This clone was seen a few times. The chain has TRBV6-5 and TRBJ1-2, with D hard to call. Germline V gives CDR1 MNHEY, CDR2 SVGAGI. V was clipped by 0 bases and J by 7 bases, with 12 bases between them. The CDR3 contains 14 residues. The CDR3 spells CASSYSSGVRGYTF. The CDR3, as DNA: TGTGCCAGCAGTTACTCTTCCGGGGTCCGTGGCTACACCTTC.

The CDR3 loop reads CASSRVAASGNTIYF. The CDR3 DNA follows: TGTGCCAGCAGCCGGGTCGCGGCCTCTGGAAACACCATATATTTT. The rearrangement uses TRBV7-9 and TRBJ1-3; D is ambiguous. CDR3 size: 15 residues. Germline V gives CDR1 SEHNR, CDR2 FQNEAQ (reference sequence). V was clipped by 5 bases and J by 0 bases, with 11 bases between them. The whole variable domain, remainder taken from reference TRBV7-9 and TRBJ1-3, is DTGVSQNPRHKITKRGQNVTFRCDPISEHNRLYWYRQTLGQGPEFLTYFQNEAQLEKSRLLSDRFSAERPKGSFSTLEIQRTEQGDSAMYLCASSRVAASGNTIYFGEGSWLTVV.

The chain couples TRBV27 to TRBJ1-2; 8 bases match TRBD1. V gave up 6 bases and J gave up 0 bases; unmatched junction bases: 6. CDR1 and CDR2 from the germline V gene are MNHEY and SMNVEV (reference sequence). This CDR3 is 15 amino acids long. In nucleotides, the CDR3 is TGTGCCAGCAGCACAGGGGGAACGGCTAACTATGGCTACACCTTC. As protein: CASSTGGTANYGYTF.

The CDR3 DNA reads TGCAGTGCTGGCACAATTCAGCCCCAGCATTTT. It translates to CSAGTIQPQHF. The chain is built from TRBV20-1 and TRBJ1-5; D is unclear. The CDR3 contains 11 residues. Germline V gene lookup returns CDR1 DFQATT and CDR2 SNEGSKA (reference sequence). V was shortened by 5 bases and J by 6 bases, with 8 bases between the two germline ends.

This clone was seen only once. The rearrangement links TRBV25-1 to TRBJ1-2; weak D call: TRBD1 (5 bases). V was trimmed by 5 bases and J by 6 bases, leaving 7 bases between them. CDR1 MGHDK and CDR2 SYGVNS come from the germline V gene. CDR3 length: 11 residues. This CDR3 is CASSRGDGYTF. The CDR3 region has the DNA TGTGCCAGCAGTCGGGGGGATGGCTACACCTTC.

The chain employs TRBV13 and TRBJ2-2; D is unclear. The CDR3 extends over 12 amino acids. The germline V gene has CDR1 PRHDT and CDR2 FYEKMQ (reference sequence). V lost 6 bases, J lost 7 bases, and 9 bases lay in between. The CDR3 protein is CASRTSNGELFF. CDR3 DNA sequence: TGTGCCAGCAGGACTTCGAACGGGGAGCTGTTTTTT.

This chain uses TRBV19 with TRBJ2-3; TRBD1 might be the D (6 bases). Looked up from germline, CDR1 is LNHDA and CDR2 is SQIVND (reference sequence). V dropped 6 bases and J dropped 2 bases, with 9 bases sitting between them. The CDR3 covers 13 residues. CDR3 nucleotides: TGTGCCAGTAGGGACAGTTACACAGATACGCAGTATTTT. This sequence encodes CASRDSYTDTQYF. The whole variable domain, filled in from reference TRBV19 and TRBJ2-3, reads DGGITQSPKYLFRKEGQNVTLSCEQNLNHDAMYWYRQDPGQGLRLIYYSQIVNDFQKGDIAEGYSVSREKKESFPLTVTSAQKNPTAFYLCASRDSYTDTQYFGPGTRLTVL.

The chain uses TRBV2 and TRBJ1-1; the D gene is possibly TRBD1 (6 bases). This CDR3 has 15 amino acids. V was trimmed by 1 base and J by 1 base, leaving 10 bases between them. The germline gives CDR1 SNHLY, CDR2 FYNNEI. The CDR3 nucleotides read TGTGCCAGCAGTGAAGAAGGACAGCGGAACACTGAAGCTTTCTTT. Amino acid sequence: CASSEEGQRNTEAFF.